A selection of T cell receptor beta chains follows, all from one sample in a study of HIV-infected children after antiretroviral therapy interruption. TCRdb called the 3' RACE reads again in MiXCR, with one record for every CDR3 protein. The table records approximately 96,000 distinct CDR3 sequences, roughly 6.4% of them present only once. The input for sequencing was CD45RA+ CD4+ T cells from PBMCs, pooled from several time points, taken from a donor given antiretroviral therapy, either interrupted or continuous. The receptor set was obtained from a pool of human donors with HIV. CDR3s include the opening cysteine and the closing phenylalanine or tryptophan. D genes are given only for firm matches. Clone size appears in some rows only: once, few, many, or a class for an expanded clone.

CDR3 DNA: TGTGCCAGCAGCCCCTTATCTAGCGGGGGGGGAGATACGCAGTATTTT
CDR3 protein: CASSPLSSGGGDTQYF
V gene: TRBV7-2
clone size: many
D gene: TRBD2
J gene: TRBJ2-3

CDR3 DNA: TGTGCCAGCTCACCGTCTGGGGACTATGGCTACACCTTC
CDR3 protein: CASSPSGDYGYTF
V gene: TRBV18
clone size: -
D gene: -
J gene: TRBJ1-2

CDR3 DNA: TGTGCCAGCAGTGATGGGGGAAGCACTGAAGCTTTCTTT
CDR3 protein: CASSDGGSTEAFF
V gene: TRBV2
clone size: -
D gene: -
J gene: TRBJ1-1

CDR3 DNA: TGTGCCAGCAGCCTATGGGACAGGGGAACCTACGAGCAGTACTTC
CDR3 protein: CASSLWDRGTYEQYF
V gene: TRBV14
clone size: many
D gene: TRBD1
J gene: TRBJ2-7

CDR3 DNA: TGTGCCAGCAGCACAAACAGGGGGCGCAATGGCTACACCTTC
CDR3 protein: CASSTNRGRNGYTF
V gene: TRBV7-3
clone size: many
D gene: TRBD1
J gene: TRBJ1-2

CDR3 DNA: TGTGCCAGCAGAACAAACAGGGGAATCTATGGCTACACCTTC
CDR3 protein: CASRTNRGIYGYTF
V gene: TRBV2
clone size: few
D gene: TRBD1
J gene: TRBJ1-2

CDR3 DNA: TGCGCCAGCAGTGAGAGGTGGCAGCCCTTAGCTGAAGCTTTCTTT
CDR3 protein: CASSERWQPLAEAFF
V gene: TRBV10-1
clone size: -
D gene: -
J gene: TRBJ1-1

CDR3 DNA: TGTGCCAGCAGGCCGGGACAGATGAACACTGAAGCTTTCTTT
CDR3 protein: CASRPGQMNTEAFF
V gene: TRBV6-1
clone size: few
D gene: TRBD1
J gene: TRBJ1-1

CDR3 DNA: TGTGCCAGCAAAGAGCAGGGAATCTCTGGAAACACCATATATTTT
CDR3 protein: CASKEQGISGNTIYF
V gene: TRBV12-3/TRBV12-4
clone size: many
D gene: -
J gene: TRBJ1-3

CDR3 DNA: TGTGCCAGTAGGACCCCAGGGGAAAACTATGGCTACACCTTC
CDR3 protein: CASRTPGENYGYTF
V gene: TRBV19
clone size: many
D gene: -
J gene: TRBJ1-2

CDR3 DNA: TGTGCCAGTAGTGACAGGGCGGAAAGCACAGATACGCAGTATTTT
CDR3 protein: CASSDRAESTDTQYF
V gene: TRBV19
clone size: few
D gene: TRBD1
J gene: TRBJ2-3

CDR3 DNA: TGCAGCGTTGAATTCTCTAGCGGGGCCTACAATGAGCAGTTCTTC
CDR3 protein: CSVEFSSGAYNEQFF
V gene: TRBV29-1
clone size: many
D gene: TRBD2
J gene: TRBJ2-1

CDR3 DNA: TGTGCCAGCAGCTTGGGCCCCCAATCCCACAATGAGCAGTTCTTC
CDR3 protein: CASSLGPQSHNEQFF
V gene: TRBV7-7
clone size: many
D gene: -
J gene: TRBJ2-1

CDR3 DNA: TGTGCCAGCAGCCAAACACAGGGGATAACTGAAGCTTTCTTT
CDR3 protein: CASSQTQGITEAFF
V gene: TRBV14
clone size: -
D gene: TRBD1
J gene: TRBJ1-1

CDR3 DNA: TGTGCCAGCAGCCCAATCCGGGCGGACGCCGGGGAGCTGTTTTTT
CDR3 protein: CASSPIRADAGELFF
V gene: TRBV4-2
clone size: many
D gene: -
J gene: TRBJ2-2

CDR3 DNA: TGTGCCAGTAGTACATTACAGGGTTCCAACAATGAGCAGTTCTTC
CDR3 protein: CASSTLQGSNNEQFF
V gene: TRBV19
clone size: many
D gene: -
J gene: TRBJ2-1

CDR3 DNA: TGTGCCAGCAGCCCGGCGGGGTTCCCTTATAGCAATCAGCCCCAGCATTTT
CDR3 protein: CASSPAGFPYSNQPQHF
V gene: TRBV7-3
clone size: many
D gene: -
J gene: TRBJ1-5